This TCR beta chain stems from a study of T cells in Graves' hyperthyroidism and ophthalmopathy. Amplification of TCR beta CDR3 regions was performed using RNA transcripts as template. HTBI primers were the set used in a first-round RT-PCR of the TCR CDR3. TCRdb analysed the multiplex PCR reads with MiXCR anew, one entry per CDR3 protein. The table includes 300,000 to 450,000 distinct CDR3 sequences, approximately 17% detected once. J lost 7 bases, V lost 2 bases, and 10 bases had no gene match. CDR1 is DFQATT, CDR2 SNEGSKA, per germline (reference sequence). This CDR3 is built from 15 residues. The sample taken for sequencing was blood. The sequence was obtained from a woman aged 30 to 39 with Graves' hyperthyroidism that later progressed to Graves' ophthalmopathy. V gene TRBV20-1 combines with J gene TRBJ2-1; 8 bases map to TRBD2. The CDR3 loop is CSARSSGTRANEQFF. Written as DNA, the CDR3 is TGCAGTGCTAGATCTTCCGGGACTAGAGCGAATGAGCAGTTCTTC.